This T cell receptor beta chain was identified in a study of CD8 T cells in ankylosing spondylitis. Study findings and constraints: For ankylosing spondylitis blood, a TCR beta motif of under ten highly homologous variants appeared characteristic. The clones that were linked to disease were reported to be significantly enriched in matched synovial fluid samples from ankylosing spondylitis patients.

Quantitative molecular-barcoded 5'-RACE generated the TCR beta libraries. TCRdb used MiXCR to reprocess the 5' RACE reads, holding one entry per CDR3 protein. The sample lists roughly 130,000 distinct CDR3 sequences; roughly an eighth were seen once. The CDR3 loop spans 16 amino acids. CDR1 is PRHDT and CDR2 is FYEKMQ in the germline V gene (reference sequence). V was clipped by 5 bases and J by 2 bases; unmatched bases: 9. This clonotype was seen ten or more times. Its antigen remains unknown. Sequenced: blood, either unsorted or a sorted T cell fraction (not recorded which). V is TRBV13 and J is TRBJ2-3; 8 bases agree with TRBD2. The sequence was obtained from a female donor with ankylosing spondylitis or in good health (not recorded which). CDR3 sequence (DNA): TGTGCCAGCAGCCCCCCCGGGGGGGAAAACACAGATACGCAGTATTTT. This encodes CASSPPGGENTDTQYF.